The clone carrying this T cell receptor beta chain was counted a few times. Its specificity is not known. The iRepertoire nested amplicon-rescue multiplex PCR amplified TCR alpha and beta CDR3s from RNA. For one-step reverse transcription and amplification, roughly 95-450 ng of tissue mRNA or PBMC total RNA was used. TCRdb processed the multiplex PCR reads anew with MiXCR; each CDR3 protein has one entry. The sample holds over 120,000 distinct CDR3 sequences, 35% to 50% seen once. V was pared by 7 bases and J by 0 bases, with 9 bases between. The CDR3 extends over 13 amino acids. CDR1 and CDR2 (germline): MNHNS, SASEGT. This record belongs to a study of glioma-infiltrating T cells. Study results and limitations: Very few CDR3 sequences were shared between tissue and blood. Non-neoplastic patients had below-expected tissue-blood divergence, while all gliomas exceeded expectation.

This rearrangement joins TRBV6-1 to TRBJ1-1; D unclear. This receptor was identified in a human donor with low-grade glioma or glioblastoma, undergoing nonglioma brain surgery, or in good health (not recorded which). Source material: glioma tissue, nonneoplastic brain tissue, or PBMCs (not recorded which). The CDR3 loop reads CASKKVMNTEAFF. The CDR3 DNA sequence: TGTGCCAGCAAGAAGGTCATGAACACTGAAGCTTTCTTT.